This T cell receptor (beta chain) appears in the sequencing data of a study of blood T cells in healthy people across ages. The CDR3 consists of 16 residues. The germline CDR1 and CDR2 sequences are MNHEY and SVGEGT. A sample-barcoded 5' primer and a J-beta primer mix were used in a second PCR of about 7 to 12 cycles. TCRdb itself ran the 5' RACE reads through MiXCR, one entry per CDR3 protein. This sample carries 800,000 to 950,000 distinct CDR3 sequences, about 27% of them seen once, and the ten largest clones take more than 8.5%. This sample was shared with a second study, whose subject was T cells of mothers and their children.

J is TRBJ2-5 and V is TRBV6-2 or TRBV6-3, with D possibly being TRBD2 (5 bases). The J call is doubtful: the DNA matches TRBJ2-7 better. The sample was blood. This TCR was sampled from a woman in her thirties or forties in good health. In DNA, the CDR3 is TGTGCCAGCAGTTACTCTGGGTGGACTGGCCCCCACGAGCAGTACTTC. Residues: CASSYSGWTGPHEQYF.